Reported below is one T cell receptor beta chain. The sample comes from a study of T-cell memory formation after mild COVID-19. From germline, CDR1 is SGHAT and CDR2 FQNNGV. Trimming took 5 bases from V and 3 from J; bases not matched to a gene: 13. The CDR3 runs 17 residues. Constant-segment primers and 5'RACE yielded cDNA libraries for TCR alpha and TCR beta, each carrying sample barcodes and UMIs. TCRdb reprocessed the 5' RACE reads with MiXCR, giving one entry per CDR3 protein. The profile shows roughly 620,000 distinct CDR3 sequences, approximately 18% of them singletons. The sequencing sample was made of PBMCs or a T cell subset sorted from them (not recorded which). This chain uses TRBV11-2 with TRBJ1-5; 7 nucleotides align to TRBD1. The clonotype was recovered from an adult woman who had mild COVID-19 (a few samples of this study predate the infection). Cell type and time point are not known. The CDR3 protein is CASSNRRDRLPNQPQHF. The CDR3 DNA follows: TGTGCCAGCAGCAATCGAAGGGACAGACTCCCCAATCAGCCCCAGCATTTT.